This record covers a single TCR beta chain. The sample comes from a study of T cell changes during pregnancy in multiple sclerosis. Some clones are missing from TCRdb's copy, which holds only in-frame ones; the method was immunoSEQ multiplex PCR. The sample has more than 55,000 clones, about 92% seen once. The input for sequencing was peripheral blood, taken in the third trimester of pregnancy. The receptor comes from a female donor in good health, enrolled as a control in a pregnancy study.

CDR3 loop: CAWSVLFSLTDTQYF. CDR3 bases: TGTGCCTGGAGTGTACTCTTTAGCCTCACAGATACGCAGTATTTT. The rearrangement joins TRBV30 to TRBJ2-3; D not certain. Deletions cut 0 bases from V and 2 bases from J, with 12 bases between. This CDR3 is built from 15 residues. CDR1 is GTSNPN, CDR2 SVGIG, per germline (reference sequence).